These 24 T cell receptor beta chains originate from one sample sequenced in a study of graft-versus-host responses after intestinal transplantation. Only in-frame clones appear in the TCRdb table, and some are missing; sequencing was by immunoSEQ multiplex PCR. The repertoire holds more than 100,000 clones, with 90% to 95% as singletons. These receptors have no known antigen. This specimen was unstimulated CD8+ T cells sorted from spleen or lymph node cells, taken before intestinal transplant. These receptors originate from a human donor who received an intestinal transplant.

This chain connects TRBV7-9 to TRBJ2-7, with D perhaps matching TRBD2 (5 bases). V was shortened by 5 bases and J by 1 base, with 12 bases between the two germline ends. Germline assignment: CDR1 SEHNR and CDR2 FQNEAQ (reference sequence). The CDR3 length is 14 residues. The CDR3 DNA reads TGTGCCAGCAGCCCCCGAGGGAAATCCTACGAGCAGTACTTC. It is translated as CASSPRGKSYEQYF.

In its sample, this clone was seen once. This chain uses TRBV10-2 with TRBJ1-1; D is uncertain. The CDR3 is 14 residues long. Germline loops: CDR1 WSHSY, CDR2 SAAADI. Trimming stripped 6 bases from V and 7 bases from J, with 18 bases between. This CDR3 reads CASSERFVVVEAFF. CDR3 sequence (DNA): TGCGCCAGCAGCGAGAGGTTCGTCGTAGTTGAAGCTTTCTTT.

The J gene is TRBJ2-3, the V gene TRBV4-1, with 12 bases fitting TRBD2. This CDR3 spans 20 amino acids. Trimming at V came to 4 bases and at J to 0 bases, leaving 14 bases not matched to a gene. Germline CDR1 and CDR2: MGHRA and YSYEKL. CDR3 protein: CASSPSAGLAGGPSTDTQYF. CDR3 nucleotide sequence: TGCGCCAGCAGCCCCTCGGCGGGGCTAGCGGGGGGGCCAAGCACAGATACGCAGTATTTT.

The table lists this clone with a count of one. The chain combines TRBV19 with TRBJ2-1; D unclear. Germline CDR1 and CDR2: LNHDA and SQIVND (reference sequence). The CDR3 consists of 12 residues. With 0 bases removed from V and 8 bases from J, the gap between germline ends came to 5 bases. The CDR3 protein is CASSIDIYEQFF. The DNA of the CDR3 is TGTGCCAGTAGTATAGACATCTATGAGCAGTTCTTC.

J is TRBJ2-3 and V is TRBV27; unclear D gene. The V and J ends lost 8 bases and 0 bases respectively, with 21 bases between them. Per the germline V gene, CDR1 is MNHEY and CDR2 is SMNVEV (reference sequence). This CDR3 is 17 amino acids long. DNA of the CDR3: TGTGCCAGCCACAGTTTAATGGTATTAGGAAGCACAGATACGCAGTATTTT. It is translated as CASHSLMVLGSTDTQYF.

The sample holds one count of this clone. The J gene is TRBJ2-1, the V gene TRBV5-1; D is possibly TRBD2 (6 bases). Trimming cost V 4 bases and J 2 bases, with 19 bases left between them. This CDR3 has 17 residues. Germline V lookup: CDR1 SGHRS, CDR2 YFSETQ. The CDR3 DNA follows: TGCGCCAGCAGCCAATCCCCTTCGGGGGTGACCTACAATGAGCAGTTCTTC. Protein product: CASSQSPSGVTYNEQFF. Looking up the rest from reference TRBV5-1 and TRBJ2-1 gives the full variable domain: KAGVTQTPRYLIKTRGQQVTLSCSPISGHRSVSWYQQTPGQGLQFLFEYFSETQRNKGNFPGRFSGRQFSNSRSEMNVSTLELGDSALYLCASSQSPSGVTYNEQFFGPGTRLTVL.

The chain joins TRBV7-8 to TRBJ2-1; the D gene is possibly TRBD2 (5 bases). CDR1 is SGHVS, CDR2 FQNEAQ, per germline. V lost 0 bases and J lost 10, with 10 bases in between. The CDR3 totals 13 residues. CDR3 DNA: TGTGCCAGCAGCTTAGCCCTAGCTAGCGAGCAGTTCTTC. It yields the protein CASSLALASEQFF.

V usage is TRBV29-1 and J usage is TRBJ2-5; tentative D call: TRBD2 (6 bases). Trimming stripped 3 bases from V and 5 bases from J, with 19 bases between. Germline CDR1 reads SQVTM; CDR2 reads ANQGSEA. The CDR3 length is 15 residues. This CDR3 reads CSVDMIGEVRETQYF. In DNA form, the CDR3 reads TGCAGCGTTGATATGATCGGGGAGGTTAGGGAGACCCAGTACTTC.

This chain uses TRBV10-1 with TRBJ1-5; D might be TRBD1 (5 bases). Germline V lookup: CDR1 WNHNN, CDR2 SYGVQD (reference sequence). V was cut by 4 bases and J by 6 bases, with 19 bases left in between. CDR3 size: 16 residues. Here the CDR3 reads CASSVYAREEGQPQHF. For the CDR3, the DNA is TGCGCCAGCAGTGTTTATGCCAGGGAAGAAGGTCAGCCCCAGCATTTT.

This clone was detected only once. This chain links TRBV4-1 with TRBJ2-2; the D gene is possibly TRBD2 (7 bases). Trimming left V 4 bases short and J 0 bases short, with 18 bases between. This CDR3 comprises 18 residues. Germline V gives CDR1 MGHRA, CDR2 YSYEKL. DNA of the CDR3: TGCGCCAGCAGCCCCCGGGGGGCAGCTCCTGCGAACACCGGGGAGCTGTTTTTT. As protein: CASSPRGAAPANTGELFF.

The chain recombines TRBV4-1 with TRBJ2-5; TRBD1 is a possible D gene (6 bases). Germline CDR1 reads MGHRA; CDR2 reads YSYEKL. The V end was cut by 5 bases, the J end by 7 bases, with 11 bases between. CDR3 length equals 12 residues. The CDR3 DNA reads TGCGCCAGCAGCTCGAGCAGGGGGACCCAGTACTTC. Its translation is CASSSSRGTQYF.

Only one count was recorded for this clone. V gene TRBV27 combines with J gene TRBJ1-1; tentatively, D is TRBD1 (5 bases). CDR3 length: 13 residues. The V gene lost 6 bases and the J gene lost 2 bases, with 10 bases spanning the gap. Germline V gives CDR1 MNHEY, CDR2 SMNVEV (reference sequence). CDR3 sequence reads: CASRSGTNTEAFF. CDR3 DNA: TGTGCCAGCAGATCCGGGACCAACACTGAAGCTTTCTTT.

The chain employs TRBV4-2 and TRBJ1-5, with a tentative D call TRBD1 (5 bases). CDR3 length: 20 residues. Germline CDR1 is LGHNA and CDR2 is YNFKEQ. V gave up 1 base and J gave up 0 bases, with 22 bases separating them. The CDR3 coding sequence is TGTGCCAGCAGCCAAGTATGGGGGAGTCCCCCCCCGGCTAGCAATCAGCCCCAGCATTTT. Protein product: CASSQVWGSPPPASNQPQHF.

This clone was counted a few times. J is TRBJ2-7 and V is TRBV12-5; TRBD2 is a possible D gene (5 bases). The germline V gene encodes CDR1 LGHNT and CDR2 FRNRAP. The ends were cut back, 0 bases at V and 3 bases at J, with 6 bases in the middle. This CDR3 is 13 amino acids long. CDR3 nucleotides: TGTGCTAGTGGTTTGGTCGGGGACTACGAGCAGTACTTC. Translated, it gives CASGLVGDYEQYF.

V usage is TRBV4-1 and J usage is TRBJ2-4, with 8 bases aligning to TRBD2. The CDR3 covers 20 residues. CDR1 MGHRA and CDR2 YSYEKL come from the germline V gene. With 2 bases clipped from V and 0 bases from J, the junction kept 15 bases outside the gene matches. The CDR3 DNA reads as TGCGCCAGCAGCCAACCGGGGGGGCCTTCAAGTGTAGGAGCCAAAAACATTCAGTACTTC. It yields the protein CASSQPGGPSSVGAKNIQYF.

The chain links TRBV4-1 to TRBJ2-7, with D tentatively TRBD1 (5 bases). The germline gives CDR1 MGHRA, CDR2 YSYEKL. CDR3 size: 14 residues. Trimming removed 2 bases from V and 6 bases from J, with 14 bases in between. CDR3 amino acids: CASSQKRTGGEQYF. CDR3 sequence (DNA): TGCGCCAGCAGCCAAAAACGTACAGGTGGCGAGCAGTACTTC.

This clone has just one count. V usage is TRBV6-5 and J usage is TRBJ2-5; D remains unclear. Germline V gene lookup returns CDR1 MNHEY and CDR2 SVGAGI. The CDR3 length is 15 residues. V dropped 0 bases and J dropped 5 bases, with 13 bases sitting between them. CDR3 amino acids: CASSYSGTGAETQYF. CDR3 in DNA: TGTGCCAGCAGTTACTCAGGCACTGGCGCGGAGACCCAGTACTTC.

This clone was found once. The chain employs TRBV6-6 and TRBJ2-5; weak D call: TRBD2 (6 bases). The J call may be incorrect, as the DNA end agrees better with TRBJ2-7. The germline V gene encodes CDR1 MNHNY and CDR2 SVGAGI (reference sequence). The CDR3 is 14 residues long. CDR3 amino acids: CASSFPAEGPEQYF. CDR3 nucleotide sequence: TGTGCCAGCAGTTTTCCGGCGGAGGGTCCCGAGCAGTACTTC.

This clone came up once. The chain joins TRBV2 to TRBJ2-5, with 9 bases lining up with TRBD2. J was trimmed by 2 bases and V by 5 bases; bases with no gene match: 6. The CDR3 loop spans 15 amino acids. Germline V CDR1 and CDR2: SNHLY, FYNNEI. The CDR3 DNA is TGTGCCAGCAGTACCCTAGCGGGGCCTCAAGAGACCCAGTACTTC. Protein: CASSTLAGPQETQYF.

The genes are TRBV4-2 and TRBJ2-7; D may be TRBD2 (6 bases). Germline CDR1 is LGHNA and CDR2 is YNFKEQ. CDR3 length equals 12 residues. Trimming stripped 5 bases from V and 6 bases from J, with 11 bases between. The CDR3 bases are TGTGCCAGCAGCTGGTCCGGGGGCGAGCAGTACTTC. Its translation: CASSWSGGEQYF.

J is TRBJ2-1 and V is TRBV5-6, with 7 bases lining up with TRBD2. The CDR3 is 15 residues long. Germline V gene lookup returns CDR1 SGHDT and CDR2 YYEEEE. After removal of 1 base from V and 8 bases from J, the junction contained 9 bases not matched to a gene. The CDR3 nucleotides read TGTGCCAGCAGCTTGACGGAGCGGGGTGCGGATGAGCAGTTCTTC. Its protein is CASSLTERGADEQFF.

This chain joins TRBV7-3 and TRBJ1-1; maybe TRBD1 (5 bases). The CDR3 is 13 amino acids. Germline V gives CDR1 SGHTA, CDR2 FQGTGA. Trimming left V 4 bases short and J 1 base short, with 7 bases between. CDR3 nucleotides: TGTGCCAGCAGCTGGGACGGGAACACTGAAGCTTTCTTT. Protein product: CASSWDGNTEAFF.

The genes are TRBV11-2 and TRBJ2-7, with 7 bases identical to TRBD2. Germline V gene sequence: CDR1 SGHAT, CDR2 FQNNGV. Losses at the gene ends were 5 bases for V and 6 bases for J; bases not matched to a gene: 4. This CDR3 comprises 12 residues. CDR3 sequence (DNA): TGTGCCAGCAGCCAGGCGGGGGTCGAGCAGTACTTC. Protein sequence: CASSQAGVEQYF.

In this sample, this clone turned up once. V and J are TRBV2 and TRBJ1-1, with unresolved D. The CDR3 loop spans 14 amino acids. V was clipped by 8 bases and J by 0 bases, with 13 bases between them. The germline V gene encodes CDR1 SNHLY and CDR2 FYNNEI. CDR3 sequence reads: CASRGPGVNTEAFF. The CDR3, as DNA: TGTGCCAGCCGCGGGCCGGGAGTGAACACTGAAGCTTTCTTT.